These 14 T cell receptor beta chains came from one sample sequenced in a study of human T cells and chemical hapten exposure. Time point described: pre-sensitization, week 0. This sample's treatment: therapeutic diphenylcyclopropenone sensitization with weekly scalp DPC. TCRdb used MiXCR to reprocess the RACE reads, holding one entry per CDR3 protein. The data hold roughly 88,000 distinct CDR3 sequences, with roughly a tenth observed a single time. This material consisted of whole blood, taken in connection with sensitization to the hapten diphenylcyclopropenone (DPC). These receptors all come from a woman in her thirties or forties with alopecia areata. Some clones in this sample may be carry-over from other donors' samples.

The table lists this clonotype with many counts. This sequence joins TRBV18 and TRBJ1-2; weak D call: TRBD1 (5 bases). V shed 2 bases and J shed 6 bases, with 22 bases lying between them. The CDR3 has 17 amino acids. Germline V gives CDR1 KGHSH, CDR2 LQKENI. DNA for the CDR3: TGTGCCAGCTCACCAAGGGCGCGGGACGTATACCCGGATGGCTACACCTTC. It specifies CASSPRARDVYPDGYTF.

This clonotype was detected ten times or more. V and J are TRBV20-1 and TRBJ1-1; 10 bases line up with TRBD1. V dropped 6 bases and J dropped 5; count of bases not matched to a gene: 12. The germline CDR1 and CDR2 sequences are DFQATT and SNEGSKA (reference sequence). CDR3 length: 15 residues. CDR3 protein: CSASRIRTGGTEAFF. The CDR3, as DNA: TGCAGTGCGTCTCGAATCCGGACAGGGGGAACTGAAGCTTTCTTT.

This clonotype has ten or more counts. This rearrangement joins TRBV27 to TRBJ2-7, with TRBD1 as a possible D gene (6 bases). The CDR3 runs to 13 residues. V shed 5 bases and J shed 2 bases, with 10 bases lying between them. CDR1 is MNHEY, CDR2 SMNVEV, per germline (reference sequence). The CDR3 DNA follows: TGTGCCAGCAGTATGGACAGAGCCTACGAGCAGTACTTC. Protein: CASSMDRAYEQYF.

This sequence joins TRBV7-2 and TRBJ2-3; D ambiguous. Germline V CDR1 and CDR2: SGHTA, FQGNSA. V lost 4 bases to trimming and J lost 5 bases, with 10 bases between them. The CDR3 spans 13 residues. CDR3 sequence (DNA): TGTGCCAGCAGCTCTCGGAGTCAAGATACGCAGTATTTT. Translating it yields CASSSRSQDTQYF.

This clonotype was recorded many times. The chain recombines TRBV4-1 with TRBJ1-5; 8 bases agree with TRBD1. CDR3 length: 16 residues. V lost 2 bases, J lost 7 bases, and 10 bases stayed unmatched. The germline V gene encodes CDR1 MGHRA and CDR2 YSYEKL. The chain's CDR3 is CASSQRIRGLEQPQHF. In DNA, the CDR3 is TGCGCCAGCAGCCAAAGGATCAGGGGGCTCGAACAGCCCCAGCATTTT.

V is TRBV4-3 and J is TRBJ2-7; 8 bases are shared with TRBD1. Germline lookup yields CDR1 LGHNA and CDR2 YSLEER. The J segment lost 2 bases and the V segment lost 1 base, leaving 4 bases of the junction unmatched. The CDR3 covers 15 residues. CDR3 in amino acids: CASSQGRGQAYEQYF. CDR3 DNA: TGCGCCAGCAGCCAAGGTCGGGGACAGGCCTACGAGCAGTACTTC.

This CDR3 is CASSMNYQPQHF. In nucleotides, the CDR3 is TGTGCCAGTAGTATGAACTACCAGCCCCAGCATTTT. The V gene is TRBV19, the J gene TRBJ1-5; D is ambiguous. V was pared by 3 bases and J by 7 bases, with 7 bases between. This CDR3 spans 12 amino acids. The germline V gene encodes CDR1 LNHDA and CDR2 SQIVND (reference sequence).

The V call is TRBV29-1, the J call TRBJ1-1; tentative D call: TRBD1 (5 bases). Germline values: CDR1 SQVTM, CDR2 ANQGSEA. The CDR3 contains 15 residues. Deletions cut 0 bases from V and 5 bases from J, with 16 bases between. The CDR3 region has the DNA TGCAGCGTTGAAGATAGAGCCAGGGCGGCAACTGAAGCTTTCTTT. Protein: CSVEDRARAATEAFF.

V is TRBV7-2 and J is TRBJ2-1, with D possibly being TRBD1 (6 bases). CDR3 length: 17 residues. The V end lost 6 bases, the J end lost 7 bases, and 25 bases lay between the germline ends. The germline CDR1 and CDR2 sequences are SGHTA and FQGNSA. CDR3 in DNA: TGTGCCAGCAGTCGCACCGGGACAACCCTCGTCGTTAATGAGCAGTTCTTC. This codes for CASSRTGTTLVVNEQFF.

The chain has TRBV5-1 and TRBJ1-2; D not certain. The germline gives CDR1 SGHRS, CDR2 YFSETQ. V lost 4 bases, J lost 8 bases, and 15 bases lay in between. The CDR3 runs to 13 residues. The CDR3 sequence: CASSESGIRGYTF. CDR3 bases: TGCGCCAGCAGCGAATCAGGAATAAGAGGCTACACCTTC. Full variable domain (remainder filled in from reference TRBV5-1 and TRBJ1-2): KAGVTQTPRYLIKTRGQQVTLSCSPISGHRSVSWYQQTPGQGLQFLFEYFSETQRNKGNFPGRFSGRQFSNSRSEMNVSTLELGDSALYLCASSESGIRGYTFGSGTRLTVV.

In this sample, this clonotype turned up many times. The rearrangement links TRBV7-9 to TRBJ2-1, with 7 bases matching TRBD2. There are 15 residues in the CDR3. CDR1 SEHNR and CDR2 FQNEAQ come from the germline V gene (reference sequence). V shed 5 bases and J 1 base; nucleotides not matched to a gene: 5. The CDR3 DNA follows: TGTGCCAGCAGCCCGGGGACTATATCCTACAATGAGCAGTTCTTC. Protein sequence: CASSPGTISYNEQFF.

The gene calls are TRBV4-3 and TRBJ2-6; unclear D gene. CDR1 and CDR2 from the germline V gene are LGHNA and YSLEER. The CDR3 length is 18 residues. V dropped 0 bases and J dropped 0 bases, with 12 bases sitting between them. CDR3 loop: CASSQELGSVSGANVLTF. CDR3 bases: TGCGCCAGCAGCCAAGAGTTGGGCAGCGTCTCTGGGGCCAACGTCCTGACTTTC.

The J gene is TRBJ1-6, the V gene TRBV5-1; 7 nucleotides match TRBD1. CDR1 and CDR2 (germline): SGHRS, YFSETQ. The CDR3 has 17 amino acids. The ends lost 4 bases at V and 5 bases at J; junction bases unmatched: 12. The CDR3 loop is CASSRTAGTANNSPLHF. The CDR3 coding sequence is TGCGCCAGCAGCCGCACAGCCGGGACAGCCAATAATTCACCCCTCCACTTT.

This clonotype has ten or more counts. The CDR3 here is CASRQGGGTIYNEQFF. The CDR3 bases are TGTGCCAGCAGACAGGGGGGGGGGACAATCTACAATGAGCAGTTCTTC. The chain employs TRBV27 and TRBJ2-1, with D tentatively TRBD1 (8 bases). Germline values: CDR1 MNHEY, CDR2 SMNVEV (reference sequence). The CDR3 length is 16 residues. Trimming shortened V by 6 bases and J by 3 bases, and 18 bases separated the two germline ends.